A single sample gave rise to the 5 T cell receptor beta chains below, sequenced in a study of T-cell reconstitution after alpha-beta-depleted transplantation in children. The TCRbeta library incorporated unique molecular identifiers. TCRdb re-called the PCR reads through MiXCR, storing one row per CDR3 protein. The data contain approximately 630,000 distinct CDR3 sequences, under 15% of them singletons. The sequences come from PBMCs, collected before TCRalphabeta/CD19-depleted stem cell transplant. These receptors were taken from a girl aged 2 to 10 with congenital amegakaryocytic thrombocytopenia, due to receive a stem cell transplant.

This clonotype was recorded at least ten times. The chain carries TRBV20-1 and TRBJ2-2, with D uncertain. Trimming stripped 0 bases from V and 6 bases from J, with 11 bases between. This CDR3 has 14 amino acids. From germline, CDR1 is DFQATT and CDR2 SNEGSKA (reference sequence). CDR3 DNA: TGCAGTGCTAGAGACGCGCAGGAGCCCGGGGAGCTGTTTTTT. Amino acid sequence: CSARDAQEPGELFF.

This clonotype has a count of ten or more. The V call is TRBV20-1, the J call TRBJ2-3, with D possibly matching TRBD2 (6 bases). The ends were cut back, 6 bases at V and 5 bases at J, with 18 bases in the middle. The CDR3 consists of 14 residues. Germline lookup yields CDR1 DFQATT and CDR2 SNEGSKA (reference sequence). The CDR3 spells CSAARSPGVDTQYF. In nucleotides, the CDR3 is TGCAGTGCCGCCCGTAGCCCGGGGGTAGATACGCAGTATTTT.

Many counts were recorded for this clonotype. The chain employs TRBV7-6 and TRBJ1-4; unclear D gene. The CDR3 contains 14 residues. The germline V gene has CDR1 SGHVS and CDR2 FNYEAQ. The V end lost 1 base, the J end lost 12 bases, and 15 bases lay between the germline ends. The CDR3 sequence is CASSLGRGARELFF. In nucleotides, the CDR3 is TGTGCCAGCAGCTTAGGCCGGGGAGCTAGGGAACTGTTTTTT.

In this sample, this clonotype turned up many times. The V gene is TRBV20-1, the J gene TRBJ2-3; the D gene is possibly TRBD2 (5 bases). With 2 bases removed from V and 2 bases from J, the gap between germline ends came to 20 bases. The CDR3 runs 17 residues. Germline loops: CDR1 DFQATT, CDR2 SNEGSKA (reference sequence). Here the CDR3 DNA reads TGCAGTGCTAGACCCCAATGGGCGGGTGAGCTCACAGATACGCAGTATTTT. It translates to CSARPQWAGELTDTQYF.

CDR3 nucleotide sequence: TGCAGTGCTAGGCCGGCTAGCGGGGCCTACGAGCAGTACTTC. Protein product: CSARPASGAYEQYF. The chain combines TRBV20-1 with TRBJ2-7; 9 positions agree with TRBD2. This CDR3 spans 14 amino acids. Germline-derived CDR1 and CDR2 are DFQATT and SNEGSKA (reference sequence). V was clipped by 3 bases and J by 2 bases; unmatched bases: 5.